Listed here are 16 T cell receptor beta chains from one sample, sequenced in a study of siplizumab effects on memory and regulatory T cells. Measured with immunoSEQ multiplex PCR; TCRdb has only the in-frame clones, and not every one. The sample lists 100,000 or so clones; about 93% were seen once. Specimen: non-Treg CD4+ T cells sorted from blood. The receptors stem from a human donor in good health.

This sequence joins TRBV29-1 and TRBJ2-7; 8 bases fit TRBD1. The V segment lost 6 bases and the J segment 2 bases; nucleotides outside the gene matches: 3. The CDR3 covers 12 residues. Germline CDR1 and CDR2: SQVTM and ANQGSEA. The CDR3 nucleotides read TGCAGCGTAAGACAGGGGACCTACGAGCAGTACTTC. The encoded protein is CSVRQGTYEQYF.

The rearrangement links TRBV29-1 to TRBJ2-1; 11 nucleotides line up with TRBD2. The germline V gene has CDR1 SQVTM and CDR2 ANQGSEA. There are 13 residues in the CDR3. V lost 7 bases and J lost 9; bases outside the gene matches: 8. The CDR3 DNA follows: TGCAGCGCCGTAGCGGGGGGGCCACGTGAGCAGTTCTTC. It encodes CSAVAGGPREQFF.

V gene TRBV6-1 combines with J gene TRBJ1-6; perhaps TRBD1 as D (6 bases). Trimming took 6 bases from V and 6 from J, leaving 12 bases between them. Germline V CDR1 and CDR2: MNHNS, SASEGT. There are 14 residues in the CDR3. CDR3 DNA sequence: TGTGCCAGCAGGGATAGACAGGTTAATTCACCCCTCCACTTT. The encoded protein is CASRDRQVNSPLHF.

This chain joins TRBV11-3 and TRBJ2-2; 8 nucleotides agree with TRBD2. CDR1 and CDR2 (germline): SGHNT, YENEEA. The J segment lost 5 bases and the V segment lost 2 bases, leaving 7 bases of the junction unmatched. CDR3 size: 16 residues. CDR3 coding DNA: TGTGCCAGCAGCTTACGTACCGGGGGGGCGACCGGGGAGCTGTTTTTT. It is translated as CASSLRTGGATGELFF. Full variable domain (missing parts from reference TRBV11-3 and TRBJ2-2): EAGVVQSPRYKIIEKKQPVAFWCNPISGHNTLYWYLQNLGQGPELLIRYENEEAVDDSQLPKDRFSAERLKGVDSTLKIQPAELGDSAVYLCASSLRTGGATGELFFGEGSRLTVL.

The chain has TRBV18 and TRBJ2-1; D is unclear. CDR3 size: 12 residues. V dropped 0 bases and J dropped 10 bases, with 7 bases sitting between them. Germline CDR1 KGHSH, CDR2 LQKENI. Here the CDR3 reads CASSPPLDEQFF. The CDR3 DNA sequence: TGTGCCAGCTCACCACCCCTGGACGAGCAGTTCTTC.

This clone was found once. The chain links TRBV5-1 to TRBJ1-1, with D hard to call. There are 15 residues in the CDR3. Deletions cut 0 bases from V and 2 bases from J, with 11 bases between. Germline V gene data show CDR1 as SGHRS and CDR2 as YFSETQ. The CDR3 sequence is CASSLAPDTNTEAFF. The CDR3 region has the DNA TGCGCCAGCAGCTTGGCCCCCGACACTAACACTGAAGCTTTCTTT. Full variable domain (rest looked up from reference TRBV5-1 and TRBJ1-1): KAGVTQTPRYLIKTRGQQVTLSCSPISGHRSVSWYQQTPGQGLQFLFEYFSETQRNKGNFPGRFSGRQFSNSRSEMNVSTLELGDSALYLCASSLAPDTNTEAFFGQGTRLTVV.

This chain uses TRBV4-1 with TRBJ2-3, with D unresolved. From germline, CDR1 is MGHRA and CDR2 YSYEKL. V was cut by 4 bases and J by 6 bases, with 14 bases left in between. CDR3 length: 14 residues. The CDR3 coding sequence is TGCGCCAGCAGCCCCCCCACCGTCCCCGATACGCAGTATTTT. It encodes CASSPPTVPDTQYF.

The chain couples TRBV27 to TRBJ2-5; D not resolved. CDR1 is MNHEY and CDR2 is SMNVEV in the germline V gene (reference sequence). Trimming took off 8 bases at V and 5 bases at J, with 12 bases between the two ends. The CDR3 is made up of 12 amino acids. This chain's CDR3 is CASGRSRETQYF. The CDR3 coding sequence is TGTGCCAGCGGTCGGAGCCGGGAGACCCAGTACTTC.

The genes are TRBV6-1 and TRBJ1-2; D uncertain. The germline V and J ends were trimmed by 3 bases and 5 bases, with 4 bases remaining between them. The CDR3 extends over 11 amino acids. CDR1 is MNHNS, CDR2 SASEGT, per germline. The CDR3 nucleotides read TGTGCCAGCAGTGACTTATATGGCTACACCTTC. Translating it yields CASSDLYGYTF.

This clone has just a few counts. CDR3 DNA sequence: TGTGCCAGCAGTGAACACGGGACCCAGGCAACTGAAGCTTTCTTT. This sequence encodes CASSEHGTQATEAFF. This chain connects TRBV2 to TRBJ1-1, with D perhaps TRBD1 (5 bases). Trimming stripped 2 bases from V and 5 bases from J, with 15 bases between. Per the germline V gene, CDR1 is SNHLY and CDR2 is FYNNEI. The CDR3 consists of 15 residues.

This clone was found a few times. As DNA, the CDR3 is TGTGCCAGCAGCTTCCAGGAAGATAATTCACCCCTCCACTTT. Translated, it gives CASSFQEDNSPLHF. This sequence joins TRBV7-6 and TRBJ1-6; D unresolved. V shed 3 bases and J shed 5 bases, with 8 bases lying between them. Germline V gene data show CDR1 as SGHVS and CDR2 as FNYEAQ. This CDR3 has 14 amino acids. Together with reference TRBV7-6 and TRBJ1-6, the CDR3 gives the full variable domain: GAGVSQSPRYKVTKRGQDVALRCDPISGHVSLYWYRQALGQGPEFLTYFNYEAQQDKSGLPNDRFSAERPEGSISTLTIQRTEQRDSAMYRCASSFQEDNSPLHFGNGTRLTVT.

The V gene is TRBV28, the J gene TRBJ1-2; tentatively, D is TRBD1 (6 bases). The CDR3 loop spans 14 amino acids. V was pared by 11 bases and J by 4 bases, with 20 bases between. Per germline, CDR1 MDHEN and CDR2 SYDVKM. In DNA form, the CDR3 reads TGTGCCTCCAAGGGGCAGGGGATAACCTATGGCTACACCTTC. It translates to CASKGQGITYGYTF.

The chain carries TRBV18 and TRBJ1-1; tentatively, D is TRBD1 (5 bases). Trimming removed 9 bases from V and 5 bases from J, with 22 bases in between. The CDR3 is 15 amino acids. In germline, CDR1 is KGHSH, CDR2 LQKENI. The CDR3 reads CASSPVPGLGTEAFF. CDR3 coding DNA: TGTGCCAGTTCCCCGGTGCCGGGGCTGGGGACTGAAGCTTTCTTT.

The chain employs TRBV7-2 and TRBJ1-1; tentatively, D is TRBD1 (6 bases). Germline V gene lookup returns CDR1 SGHTA and CDR2 FQGNSA. V shed 5 bases and J shed 7 bases, with 11 bases lying between them. This CDR3 is built from 12 residues. CDR3: CASSRRQVEAFF. CDR3 bases: TGTGCCAGCAGCCGACGACAGGTTGAAGCTTTCTTT.

The chain joins TRBV5-1 to TRBJ1-1; no clear D gene. Germline CDR1 SGHRS, CDR2 YFSETQ. This CDR3 contains 14 residues. The germline V and J ends were trimmed by 0 bases and 0 bases, with 6 bases remaining between them. The CDR3, as DNA: TGCGCCAGCAGCTTGGACAGCATGAACACTGAAGCTTTCTTT. Amino acids: CASSLDSMNTEAFF. The full variable domain, in which reference TRBV5-1 and TRBJ1-1 provide the parts outside the CDR3, is KAGVTQTPRYLIKTRGQQVTLSCSPISGHRSVSWYQQTPGQGLQFLFEYFSETQRNKGNFPGRFSGRQFSNSRSEMNVSTLELGDSALYLCASSLDSMNTEAFFGQGTRLTVV.

The chain carries TRBV5-4 and TRBJ2-7; the D gene is possibly TRBD1 (6 bases). V shed 5 bases and J shed 6 bases, with 12 bases lying between them. The CDR3 sequence is 12 residues long. Germline values: CDR1 SGHNT, CDR2 YYREEE (reference sequence). The CDR3 DNA reads as TGTGCCAGCAGTTACAGGGTTGGCGAGCAGTACTTC. Amino acids: CASSYRVGEQYF.